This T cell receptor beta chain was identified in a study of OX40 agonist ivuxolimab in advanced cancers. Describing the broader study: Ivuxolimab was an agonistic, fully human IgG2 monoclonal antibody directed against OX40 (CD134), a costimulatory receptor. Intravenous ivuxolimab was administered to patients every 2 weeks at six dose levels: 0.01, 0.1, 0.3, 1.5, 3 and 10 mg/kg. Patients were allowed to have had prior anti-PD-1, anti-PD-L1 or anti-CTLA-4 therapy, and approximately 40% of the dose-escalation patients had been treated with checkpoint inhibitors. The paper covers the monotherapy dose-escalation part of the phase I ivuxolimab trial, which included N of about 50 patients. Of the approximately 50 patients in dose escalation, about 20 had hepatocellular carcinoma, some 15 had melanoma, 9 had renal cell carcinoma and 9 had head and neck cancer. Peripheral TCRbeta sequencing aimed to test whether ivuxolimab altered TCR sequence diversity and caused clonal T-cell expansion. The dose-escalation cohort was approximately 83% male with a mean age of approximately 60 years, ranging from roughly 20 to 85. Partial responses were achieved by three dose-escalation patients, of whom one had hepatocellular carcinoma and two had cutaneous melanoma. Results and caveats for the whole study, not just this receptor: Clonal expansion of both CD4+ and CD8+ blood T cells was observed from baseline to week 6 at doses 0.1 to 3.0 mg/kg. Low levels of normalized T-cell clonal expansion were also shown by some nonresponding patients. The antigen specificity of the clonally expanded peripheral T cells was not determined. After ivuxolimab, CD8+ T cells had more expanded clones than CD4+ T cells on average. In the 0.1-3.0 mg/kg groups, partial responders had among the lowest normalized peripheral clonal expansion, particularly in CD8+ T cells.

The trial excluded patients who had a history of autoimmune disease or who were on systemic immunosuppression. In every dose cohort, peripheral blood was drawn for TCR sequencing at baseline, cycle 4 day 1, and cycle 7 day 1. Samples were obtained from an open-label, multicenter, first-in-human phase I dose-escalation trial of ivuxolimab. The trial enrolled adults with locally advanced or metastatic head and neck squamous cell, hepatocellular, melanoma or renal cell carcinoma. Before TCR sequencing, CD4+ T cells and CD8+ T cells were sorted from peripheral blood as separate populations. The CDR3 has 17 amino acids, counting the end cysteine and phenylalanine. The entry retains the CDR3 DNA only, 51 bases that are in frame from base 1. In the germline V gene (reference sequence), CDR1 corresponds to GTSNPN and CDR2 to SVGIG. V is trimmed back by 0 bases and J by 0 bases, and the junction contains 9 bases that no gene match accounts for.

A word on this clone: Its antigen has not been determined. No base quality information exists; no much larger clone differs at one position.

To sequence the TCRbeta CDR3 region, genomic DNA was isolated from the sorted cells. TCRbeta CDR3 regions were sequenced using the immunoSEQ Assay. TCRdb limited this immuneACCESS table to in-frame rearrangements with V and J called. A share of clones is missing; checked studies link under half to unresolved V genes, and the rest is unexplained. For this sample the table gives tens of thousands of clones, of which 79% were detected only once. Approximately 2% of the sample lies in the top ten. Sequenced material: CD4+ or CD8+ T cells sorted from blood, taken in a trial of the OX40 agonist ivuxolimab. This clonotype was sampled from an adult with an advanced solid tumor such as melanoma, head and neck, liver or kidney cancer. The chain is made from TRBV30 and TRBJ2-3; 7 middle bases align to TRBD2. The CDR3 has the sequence CAWSVRRREGSTDTQYF. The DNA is TGTGCCTGGAGTGTACGGCGGAGGGAGGGGAGCACAGATACGCAGTATTTT.